The 10 T cell receptor beta chains below were found in one sample sequenced in a study of blood T cell repertoires in COVID-19. Here immunoSEQ multiplex PCR was the method, and the copy in TCRdb shows in-frame clones only, minus some. Of about 480,000 clones in the sample, 85% to 90% were seen once. Material: peripheral blood. The origin of the receptors is a man between 18 and 35 years old with COVID-19, enrolled during active disease.

The V call is TRBV2, the J call TRBJ2-6; D remains ambiguous. Trimming pared 7 bases from V and 0 bases from J, leaving 10 bases between. Germline CDR1 reads SNHLY; CDR2 reads FYNNEI. The CDR3 runs to 15 residues. CDR3 amino acids: CASKQTSSGANVLTF. The CDR3 DNA sequence: TGTGCCAGCAAACAGACGTCCTCTGGGGCCAACGTCCTGACTTTC.

The chain joins TRBV5-1 to TRBJ2-3; 10 positions match TRBD1. The CDR3 contains 15 residues. Per the germline V gene, CDR1 is SGHRS and CDR2 is YFSETQ. V dropped 4 bases and J dropped 2; count of bases not matched to a gene: 4. CDR3 DNA: TGCGCCAGCAGCCCGGGACAGGGGTCCACAGATACGCAGTATTTT. Its translation is CASSPGQGSTDTQYF.

This chain uses TRBV20-1 with TRBJ2-7; 9 positions match TRBD1. This CDR3 is built from 14 residues. Germline CDR1 and CDR2: DFQATT and SNEGSKA (reference sequence). Unmatched junction bases numbered 8, after V lost 3 bases and J lost 5 bases. Here the CDR3 reads CSASRTGDPHEQYF. CDR3 nucleotide sequence: TGCAGTGCTAGTAGGACAGGGGACCCCCACGAGCAGTACTTC.

This chain links TRBV3-1 (or the pseudogene TRBV3-2) with TRBJ2-5; TRBD1 agrees at 10 bases. Unmatched junction bases numbered 9, after V lost 6 bases and J lost 2 bases. CDR3 length equals 16 residues. Germline loops: CDR1 LGHDT, CDR2 YNNKEL (reference sequence). The CDR3 DNA reads as TGTGCCAGCAGTCGGACCGGGACAGGGGATCAAGAGACCCAGTACTTC. This translates into CASSRTGTGDQETQYF.

This chain links TRBV11-2 with TRBJ2-7, with D possibly TRBD2 on 6 matching bases. The germline gives CDR1 SGHAT, CDR2 FQNNGV. This CDR3 has 14 residues. Trimming removed 5 bases at V and 2 bases at J, with 13 bases between. This CDR3 is CASSLTEGTYEQYF. The DNA of the CDR3 is TGTGCCAGCAGCCTAACGGAGGGGACCTACGAGCAGTACTTC.

The DNA for the CDR3 is TGTGCCAGCTCACCACTTGAGGGCTCCTACAATGAGCAGTTCTTC. Its translation is CASSPLEGSYNEQFF. This chain links TRBV18 with TRBJ2-1; maybe TRBD2 (5 bases). The V end lost 1 base, the J end lost 0 bases, and 7 bases lay between the germline ends. Germline lookup yields CDR1 KGHSH and CDR2 LQKENI. This CDR3 has 15 amino acids. The full variable domain, completed using reference TRBV18 and TRBJ2-1, is NAGVMQNPRHLVRRRGQEARLRCSPMKGHSHVYWYRQLPEEGLKFMVYLQKENIIDESGMPKERFSAEFPKEGPSILRIQQVVRGDSAAYFCASSPLEGSYNEQFFGPGTRLTVL.

This chain links TRBV29-1 with TRBJ2-2, with a weak D call TRBD2 (7 bases). CDR1 and CDR2 (germline): SQVTM, ANQGSEA. The V and J ends lost 5 bases and 4 bases respectively, with 14 bases between them. The CDR3 has 14 amino acids. CDR3 coding DNA: TGCAGCGTTAGATCGGGGGGCCGCACCGGGGAGCTGTTTTTT. Protein sequence: CSVRSGGRTGELFF.

The chain uses TRBV11-3 and TRBJ2-7; 8 bases line up with TRBD2. V dropped 7 bases and J dropped 3; count of bases not matched to a gene: 5. The CDR3 length is 13 residues. From germline, CDR1 is SGHNT and CDR2 YENEEA. The CDR3 region is CASTLGLGYEQYF. In DNA form, the CDR3 reads TGTGCCAGCACCCTGGGACTAGGCTACGAGCAGTACTTC. Drawing the rest from reference TRBV11-3 and TRBJ2-7, the complete variable domain is EAGVVQSPRYKIIEKKQPVAFWCNPISGHNTLYWYLQNLGQGPELLIRYENEEAVDDSQLPKDRFSAERLKGVDSTLKIQPAELGDSAVYLCASTLGLGYEQYFGPGTRLTVT.

The chain employs TRBV27 and TRBJ1-3, with 7 bases that match TRBD1. V lost 7 bases to trimming and J lost 2 bases; unmatched junction nucleotides: 5. This CDR3 is 14 amino acids long. Looked up from germline, CDR1 is MNHEY and CDR2 is SMNVEV (reference sequence). The CDR3 DNA reads TGTGCCAGCAAAATGACAGGGACTGGAAACACCATATATTTT. Amino acid sequence: CASKMTGTGNTIYF.

This chain links TRBV5-4 with TRBJ2-3; 9 nucleotides line up with TRBD1. The V gene's germline CDR1 is SGHNT and CDR2 YYREEE (reference sequence). J was trimmed by 3 bases and V by 5 bases; bases with no gene match: 4. CDR3 length equals 14 residues. CDR3 DNA: TGTGCCAGCAGTTCACAGGGGGCTACAGATACGCAGTATTTT. This codes for CASSSQGATDTQYF.